This TCR beta chain was retrieved from a study of T-cell memory formation after mild COVID-19. CDR1 is KGHSH, CDR2 LQKENI, per germline. Trimming removed 0 bases from V and 2 bases from J; junction bases left unmatched: 7. The CDR3 has 17 amino acids. The table lists this clonotype with a few counts. TCRdb reanalysed the 5' RACE reads using MiXCR and keeps one entry per CDR3 protein. This sample has 200,000 to 250,000 distinct CDR3 sequences; roughly 10% occur once, and the top ten carry around 3.4%. The rearrangement links TRBV18 to TRBJ2-3; TRBD1 matches at 8 bases. The TCR comes from a man in his late teens or twenties who had mild COVID-19 (a few samples of this study predate the infection). Cell type and time point are not known. The sample taken for sequencing was PBMCs or a T cell subset sorted from them (not recorded which). CDR3 sequence: CASSPPPGQADTDTQYF. Here the CDR3 DNA reads TGTGCCAGCTCACCACCTCCGGGACAGGCGGACACAGATACGCAGTATTTT.